These 5 T cell receptor beta chains originate from one sample sequenced in a study of blood T cells in healthy people across ages. A sample-barcoded 5' primer and a J-beta primer mix were used in a second PCR of roughly 7 to 11 cycles. TCRdb analysed the 5' RACE reads with MiXCR anew, one entry per CDR3 protein. The repertoire has under 2,000,000 distinct CDR3 sequences, around 48% of them found once; the top ten carry around 2.1%. Sequencing input: blood. All receptors come from a woman aged 40 to 49 in good health.

The genes are TRBV4-2 and TRBJ2-4; perhaps D is TRBD1 or TRBD2 (5 bases each). The DNA end favors TRBJ2-7, so the J call may be wrong. The CDR3 is 15 residues long. Germline V gene sequence: CDR1 LGHNA, CDR2 YNFKEQ. Here the CDR3 DNA reads TGTGCCAGCAGCCAAGATCGGGGCATCGTATACGAGCAGTACTTC. Protein sequence: CASSQDRGIVYEQYF.

A few counts support this clonotype. The V and J genes are TRBV12-3 or TRBV12-4 and TRBJ1-6; 10 bases align to TRBD1. This CDR3 has 15 residues. The junction had 4 bases not matched to a gene; V was cut back by 3 bases and J by 8 bases. The CDR3 loop is CASSFSGTGDSPLHF. In DNA, the CDR3 is TGTGCCAGCAGTTTTAGTGGGACAGGGGATTCACCCCTCCACTTT.

This clonotype has just a few counts. The V gene is TRBV20-1, the J gene TRBJ2-3; D uncertain. V lost 3 bases to trimming and J lost 4 bases, with 5 bases between them. This CDR3 spans 11 amino acids. Germline V gene lookup returns CDR1 DFQATT and CDR2 SNEGSKA (reference sequence). CDR3 DNA: TGCAGTGCTAGTAGCCCAGATACGCAGTATTTT. This translates into CSASSPDTQYF.

This clonotype was detected only once. The V call is TRBV9, the J call TRBJ2-1, with 7 bases matching TRBD1. CDR1 and CDR2 from the germline V gene are SGDLS and YYNGEE. V dropped 3 bases and J dropped 15; count of bases not matched to a gene: 12. This CDR3 is built from 13 residues. CDR3 sequence (DNA): TGTGCCAGCAGCGCTTCGTCGACAGGGATGGCGTTCTTC. The encoded protein is CASSASSTGMAFF. Drawing the rest from reference TRBV9 and TRBJ2-1, the complete variable domain is DSGVTQTPKHLITATGQRVTLRCSPRSGDLSVYWYQQSLDQGLQFLIQYYNGEERAKGNILERFSAQQFPDLHSELNLSSLELGDSALYFCASSASSTGMAFFGPGTRLTVL.

As for this clonotype: One end of the junction varies from germline; a read error may be responsible. The rearrangement uses TRBV4-3 and TRBJ2-5; 10 bases match TRBD2. Germline V gives CDR1 LGHNA, CDR2 YSLEER. The CDR3 has 16 amino acids. The CDR3 loop is CVSSPTTSGVFETQYF. DNA of the CDR3: TGCGTCAGCAGCCCTACCACTAGCGGGGTGTTTGAGACCCAGTACTTC.